This T cell receptor beta chain appears in the sequencing data of a study of T cells in Graves' hyperthyroidism and ophthalmopathy. This clonotype was seen ten or more times. Its target is not known. Overall study findings and caveats: The model forecast ophthalmopathy, anticipating it by a median approximately 6.2 months before onset.

V gave up 5 bases and J gave up 11 bases; unmatched junction bases: 8. The CDR3 consists of 12 residues. Germline CDR1 DFQATT, CDR2 SNEGSKA (reference sequence). Regions amplified from RNA transcripts were the TCR beta CDR3 regions. TCR CDR3 regions were first amplified by RT-PCR with HTBI primers. MiXCR, applied by TCRdb to the multiplex PCR reads, yields one record per CDR3 protein. The table records 600,000 or so distinct CDR3 sequences, 12% to 15% of them present only once. V gene TRBV20-1 combines with J gene TRBJ2-1; TRBD1 matches at 8 bases. Sequenced material: blood. The TCR sequence derives from a young woman with Graves' ophthalmopathy. The CDR3 nucleotides are TGCAGTGCTTATGGACAGGGTTCTCAGCAGTTCTTC. It yields the protein CSAYGQGSQQFF.